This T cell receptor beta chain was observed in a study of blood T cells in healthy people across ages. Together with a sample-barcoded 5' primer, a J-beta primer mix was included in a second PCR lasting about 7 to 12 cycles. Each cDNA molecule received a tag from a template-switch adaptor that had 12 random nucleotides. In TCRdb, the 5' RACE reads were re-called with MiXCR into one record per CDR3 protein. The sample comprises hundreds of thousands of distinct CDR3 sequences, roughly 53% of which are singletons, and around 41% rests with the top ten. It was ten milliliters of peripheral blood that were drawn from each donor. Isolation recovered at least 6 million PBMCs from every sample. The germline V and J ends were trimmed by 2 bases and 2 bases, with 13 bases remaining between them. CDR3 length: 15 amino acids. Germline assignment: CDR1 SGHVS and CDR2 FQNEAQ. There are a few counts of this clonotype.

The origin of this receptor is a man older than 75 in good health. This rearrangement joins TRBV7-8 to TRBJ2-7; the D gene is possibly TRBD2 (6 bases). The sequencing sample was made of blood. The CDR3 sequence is CASSLRERVTYEQYF. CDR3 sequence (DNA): TGTGCCAGCAGCTTACGTGAGCGGGTGACCTACGAGCAGTACTTC.